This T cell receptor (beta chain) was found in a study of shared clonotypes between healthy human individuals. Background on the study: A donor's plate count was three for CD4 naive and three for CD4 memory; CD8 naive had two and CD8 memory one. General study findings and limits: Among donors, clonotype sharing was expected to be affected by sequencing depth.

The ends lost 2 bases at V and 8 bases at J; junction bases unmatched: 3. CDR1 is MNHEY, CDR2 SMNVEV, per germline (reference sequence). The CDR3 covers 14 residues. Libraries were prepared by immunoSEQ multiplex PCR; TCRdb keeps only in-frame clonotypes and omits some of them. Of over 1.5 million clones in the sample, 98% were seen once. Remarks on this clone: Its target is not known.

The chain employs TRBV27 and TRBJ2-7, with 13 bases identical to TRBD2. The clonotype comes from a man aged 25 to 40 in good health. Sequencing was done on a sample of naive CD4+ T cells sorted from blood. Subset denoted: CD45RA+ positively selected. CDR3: CASSLRGLAGKQYF. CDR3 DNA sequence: TGTGCCAGCAGTTTACGGGGACTAGCGGGAAAGCAGTACTTC.